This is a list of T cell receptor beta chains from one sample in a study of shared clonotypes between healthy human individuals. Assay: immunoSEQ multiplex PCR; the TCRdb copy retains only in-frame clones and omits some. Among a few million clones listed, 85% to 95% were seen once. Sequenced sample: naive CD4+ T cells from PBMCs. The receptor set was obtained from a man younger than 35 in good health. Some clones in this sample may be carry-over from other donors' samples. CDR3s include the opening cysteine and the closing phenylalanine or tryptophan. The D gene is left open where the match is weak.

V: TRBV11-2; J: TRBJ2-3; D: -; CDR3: CASSLVGVDTQYF; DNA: TGTGCCAGCAGCTTAGTAGGGGTAGATACGCAGTATTTT
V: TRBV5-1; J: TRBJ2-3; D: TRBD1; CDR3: CASSLDGQGPDTQYF; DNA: TGCGCCAGCAGCTTGGACGGACAGGGACCAGATACGCAGTATTTT
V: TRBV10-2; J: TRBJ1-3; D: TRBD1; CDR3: CASKGQSFGNTIYF; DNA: TGCGCCAGCAAGGGACAGTCTTTTGGAAACACCATATATTTT
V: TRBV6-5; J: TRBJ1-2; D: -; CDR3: CASSPQGVYGYTF; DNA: TGTGCCAGCAGTCCACAGGGAGTCTATGGCTACACCTTC
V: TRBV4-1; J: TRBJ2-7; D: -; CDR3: CASSQAGLRGHEQYF; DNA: TGCGCCAGCAGCCAGGCGGGACTGAGAGGCCACGAGCAGTACTTC
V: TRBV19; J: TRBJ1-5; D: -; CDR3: CASTPGTASNQPQHF; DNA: TGTGCCAGTACCCCCGGGACGGCTAGCAATCAGCCCCAGCATTTT
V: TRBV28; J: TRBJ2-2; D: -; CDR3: CASTVTIGGGELFF; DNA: TGTGCCAGCACCGTCACAATTGGTGGCGGGGAGCTGTTTTTT
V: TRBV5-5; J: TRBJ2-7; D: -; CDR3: CASSPGDTSSYEQYF; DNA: TGTGCCAGCAGCCCTGGGGACACGAGCTCCTACGAGCAGTACTTC
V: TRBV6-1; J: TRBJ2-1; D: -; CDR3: CASRLRVSGNNEQFF; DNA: TGTGCCAGCAGACTCAGGGTATCAGGGAACAATGAGCAGTTCTTC
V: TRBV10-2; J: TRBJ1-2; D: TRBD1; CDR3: CASMTGAQGGYTF; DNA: TGCGCCAGCATGACAGGGGCCCAGGGAGGCTACACCTTC
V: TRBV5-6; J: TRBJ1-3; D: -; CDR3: CASSLDPFSGNTIYF; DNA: TGTGCCAGCAGCTTGGACCCTTTCTCTGGAAACACCATATATTTT
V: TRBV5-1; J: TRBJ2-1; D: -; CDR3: CATSRGEIYAGDEQFF; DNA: TGCGCCACCTCTCGGGGGGAGATCTACGCAGGGGATGAGCAGTTCTTC
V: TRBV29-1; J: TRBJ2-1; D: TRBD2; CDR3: CSVERGYNEQFF; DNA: TGCAGCGTAGAGCGGGGTTACAATGAGCAGTTCTTC
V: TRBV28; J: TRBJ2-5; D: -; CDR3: CASSPPETLQETQYF; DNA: TGTGCCAGCAGTCCCCCCGAGACACTCCAAGAGACCCAGTACTTC